The 27 T cell receptor beta chains reported below all come from one sample, sequenced in a study of vaccination effects on CD4 cells after COVID-19. Prior to sequencing, the ViraFEST assay stimulated PBMC with viral peptide pools, which expanded the antigen-specific CD4+ T cells. An approximately 10-day culture period preceded the isolation of CD4+ T cells. The cohort was immunized with two doses of either the BNT162b2 or mRNA-1273 vaccine. For these TCRs, the target antigens are not known. Sequencing used immunoSEQ multiplex PCR; TCRdb keeps in-frame clones, though not all of them. This sample carries 75,000 or so clones, 60% to 80% of them seen once, and the ten largest clones take 1.1%. The sample consisted of CD4+ T cells from PBMCs cultured with HCoV-OC43 spike peptides, taken after COVID-19 vaccination. The subset: HCoV-OC43 spike overlapping peptide pool stimulation. Receptors were obtained from a human donor who received a COVID-19 vaccine.

This rearrangement joins TRBV5-1 to TRBJ2-2; TRBD1 is a possible D gene (6 bases). The germline gives CDR1 SGHRS, CDR2 YFSETQ. V was cut by 4 bases and J by 0 bases, with 13 bases left in between. The CDR3 length is 16 residues. The CDR3: CASSLSDSSNTGELFF. DNA for the CDR3: TGCGCCAGCAGCCTCTCGGACAGTTCGAACACCGGGGAGCTGTTTTTT.

This chain links TRBV11-2 with TRBJ1-2; D gene uncertain. The germline V and J ends were trimmed by 1 base and 8 bases, with 14 bases remaining between them. Germline CDR1 SGHAT, CDR2 FQNNGV. There are 14 residues in the CDR3. In DNA form, the CDR3 reads TGTGCCAGCAGCTTAGCCCCGGGATTGTGGGGCTACACCTTC. It specifies CASSLAPGLWGYTF.

The chain uses TRBV4-3 and TRBJ1-1; D is uncertain. In germline, CDR1 is LGHNA, CDR2 YSLEER. V lost 4 bases and J 4 bases, leaving 19 bases between the germline ends. CDR3 length: 16 residues. The CDR3 region is CASSRQVTGLSTEAFF. CDR3 bases: TGCGCCAGCAGCCGGCAGGTGACGGGTCTGAGCACTGAAGCTTTCTTT.

In this sample, this clone turned up once. The gene calls are TRBV30 and TRBJ1-1, with TRBD1 matching 7 bases. Looked up from germline, CDR1 is GTSNPN and CDR2 is SVGIG (reference sequence). This CDR3 contains 13 residues. V dropped 3 bases and J dropped 1; count of bases not matched to a gene: 2. The CDR3 DNA follows: TGTGCCTGGAGCAGACAGGGGAACACTGAAGCTTTCTTT. This sequence encodes CAWSRQGNTEAFF.

This clone has a handful of counts. The genes are TRBV5-4 and TRBJ1-2, with 7 bases identical to TRBD1. Trimming at V came to 4 bases and at J to 2 bases, leaving 5 bases not matched to a gene. The CDR3 extends over 14 amino acids. Germline lookup yields CDR1 SGHNT and CDR2 YYREEE (reference sequence). The CDR3 nucleotides are TGTGCCAGCAGCCCTGACAGGGACAACTATGGCTACACCTTC. This gives the protein CASSPDRDNYGYTF. Looking up the rest from reference TRBV5-4 and TRBJ1-2 gives the full variable domain: ETGVTQSPTHLIKTRGQQVTLRCSSQSGHNTVSWYQQALGQGPQFIFQYYREEENGRGNFPPRFSGLQFPNYSSELNVNALELDDSALYLCASSPDRDNYGYTFGSGTRLTVV.

V usage is TRBV4-1 and J usage is TRBJ2-1; 8 nucleotides match TRBD1. CDR3 length: 15 residues. V shed 2 bases, J shed 6 bases, and the junction held 6 bases outside the gene matches. Germline V CDR1 and CDR2: MGHRA, YSYEKL. As DNA, the CDR3 is TGCGCCAGCAGCCAACGGACAGGGATCGGCAATGAGCAGTTCTTC. It encodes CASSQRTGIGNEQFF.

The rearrangement joins TRBV5-1 to TRBJ1-4; 7 bases fit TRBD1. Germline assignment: CDR1 SGHRS and CDR2 YFSETQ. V dropped 0 bases and J dropped 1; count of bases not matched to a gene: 0. The CDR3 runs to 15 residues. The CDR3 here is CASSLGQGTNEKLFF. CDR3 nucleotides: TGCGCCAGCAGCTTGGGACAGGGAACTAATGAAAAACTGTTTTTT.

V gene TRBV2 combines with J gene TRBJ1-2, with TRBD1 as a possible D gene (6 bases). The V gene lost 5 bases and the J gene lost 6 bases, with 16 bases spanning the gap. Germline CDR1 and CDR2: SNHLY and FYNNEI. The CDR3 is 14 residues long. The CDR3 coding sequence is TGTGCCAGCAGTCGCCGTTCAGGGGACGATGGCTACACCTTC. Amino acid sequence: CASSRRSGDDGYTF.

The chain couples TRBV2 to TRBJ2-1, with D hard to call. V was cut by 4 bases and J by 1 base, with 8 bases left in between. The CDR3 totals 14 residues. Per germline, CDR1 SNHLY and CDR2 FYNNEI. For the CDR3, the DNA is TGTGCCAGCAGTGGCAGTAGGTCCTACAATGAGCAGTTCTTC. Translated, it gives CASSGSRSYNEQFF.

The chain couples TRBV19 to TRBJ2-7, with D unresolved. CDR1 LNHDA and CDR2 SQIVND come from the germline V gene (reference sequence). V was shortened by 5 bases and J by 1 base, with 9 bases between the two germline ends. The CDR3 spans 13 residues. The CDR3 loop is CASSPGQSYEQYV. The CDR3 DNA reads as TGTGCCAGTAGTCCAGGCCAATCCTACGAGCAGTACGTC.

The chain uses TRBV4-2 and TRBJ2-2; the D gene is possibly TRBD1 (6 bases). Germline V gene lookup returns CDR1 LGHNA and CDR2 YNFKEQ. Deletions cut 1 base from V and 2 bases from J, with 11 bases between. CDR3 length equals 16 residues. CDR3 bases: TGTGCCAGCAGCCAAGCCGGACAGCTAAACACCGGGGAGCTGTTTTTT. Translated: CASSQAGQLNTGELFF.

This clone was observed once. The rearrangement uses TRBV6-2 or TRBV6-3 and TRBJ1-1; 7 positions match TRBD1. Trimming removed 0 bases from V and 7 bases from J; junction bases left unmatched: 5. Germline assignment: CDR1 MNHEY and CDR2 SVGEGT. This CDR3 comprises 14 residues. CDR3 nucleotide sequence: TGTGCCAGCAGTTACTCGGGACAGCCCGGTGAAGCTTTCTTT. Amino acids: CASSYSGQPGEAFF.

V usage is TRBV7-2 and J usage is TRBJ2-3; 7 bases are a match to TRBD1. Germline trimming cut 5 bases from V and 6 bases from J; bases unmatched to any gene: 8. Germline V gene data show CDR1 as SGHTA and CDR2 as FQGNSA. The CDR3 covers 14 residues. Here the CDR3 reads CASSPARGQDTQYF. In DNA, the CDR3 is TGTGCCAGCAGCCCTGCGAGGGGGCAGGATACGCAGTATTTT.

This clone was seen once. V gene TRBV6-5 combines with J gene TRBJ1-4, with a tentative D call TRBD1 (5 bases). CDR3 length: 14 amino acids. The V gene's germline CDR1 is MNHEY and CDR2 SVGAGI. The ends were cut back, 7 bases at V and 0 bases at J, with 9 bases in the middle. CDR3 sequence (DNA): TGTGCCAGCATAGGGACCGCAACTAATGAAAAACTGTTTTTT. Its translation is CASIGTATNEKLFF.

The chain recombines TRBV18 with TRBJ1-1; 7 nucleotides line up with TRBD1. The CDR3 consists of 14 residues. CDR1 is KGHSH and CDR2 is LQKENI in the germline V gene. J lost 3 bases, V lost 5 bases, and 6 bases had no gene match. CDR3 DNA: TGTGCCAGCTCAGTACAGGGGCAGGACACTGAAGCTTTCTTT. Its translation: CASSVQGQDTEAFF.

This clone appeared once. The chain carries TRBV5-6 and TRBJ2-4; D is unclear. CDR1 is SGHDT and CDR2 is YYEEEE in the germline V gene. Between the trimmed V and J ends, which lost 0 bases and 9 bases, there was a span of 10 bases. The CDR3 is 13 residues long. The CDR3 protein is CASSLVGVGIQYF. CDR3 sequence (DNA): TGTGCCAGCAGCTTGGTTGGGGTGGGCATTCAGTACTTC.

This clone has only a few counts. The chain uses TRBV4-1 and TRBJ1-6; D is possibly TRBD1 (6 bases). The V gene lost 0 bases and the J gene lost 7 bases, with 10 bases spanning the gap. Germline V CDR1 and CDR2: MGHRA, YSYEKL. The CDR3 consists of 15 residues. The CDR3 coding sequence is TGCGCCAGCAGCCAAGAGTGGGACACGAATTCACCCCTCCACTTT. Amino acids: CASSQEWDTNSPLHF.

The chain employs TRBV30 and TRBJ2-3; D perhaps matches TRBD1 (5 bases). Trimming stripped 0 bases from V and 2 bases from J, with 12 bases between. Germline CDR1 reads GTSNPN; CDR2 reads SVGIG (reference sequence). This CDR3 region has 15 residues. CDR3 DNA sequence: TGTGCCTGGAGTGTACACGACAGATTCACAGATACGCAGTATTTT. It is translated as CAWSVHDRFTDTQYF.

CDR3 amino acids: CASSPRFAGENTEAFF. The DNA of the CDR3 is TGTGCCAGCTCACCACGCTTCGCAGGAGAGAACACTGAAGCTTTCTTT. The gene calls are TRBV18 and TRBJ1-1; no definite D call. CDR3 length: 16 amino acids. Germline V lookup: CDR1 KGHSH, CDR2 LQKENI. Trimming cost V 1 base and J 1 base, with 13 bases left between them.

The chain joins TRBV11-3 to TRBJ1-1; D gene uncertain. V was pared by 3 bases and J by 0 bases, with 5 bases between. The CDR3 has 13 residues. Germline loops: CDR1 SGHNT, CDR2 YENEEA. CDR3 amino acids: CASSFSMNTEAFF. As DNA, the CDR3 is TGTGCCAGCAGCTTTAGTATGAACACTGAAGCTTTCTTT.

This chain uses TRBV12-3 or TRBV12-4 with TRBJ2-3, with a weak D call TRBD2 (6 bases). CDR3 length: 13 residues. V lost 2 bases and J 6 bases, leaving 9 bases between the germline ends. The CDR3 spells CASSLFAGDTQYF. CDR3 coding DNA: TGTGCCAGCAGTTTATTTGCGGGGGATACGCAGTATTTT.

The CDR3 is CASSLSPLYGYTF. CDR3 in DNA: TGTGCCAGCAGTTTATCCCCCCTTTATGGCTACACCTTC. The chain is built from TRBV12-3 or TRBV12-4 and TRBJ1-2, with D unclear. Trimming took off 2 bases at V and 5 bases at J, with 9 bases between the two ends. The CDR3 runs 13 residues.

The chain combines TRBV2 with TRBJ2-5; D could derive from TRBD1 or TRBD2 (6 bases each). The V end was cut by 7 bases, the J end by 4 bases, with 16 bases between. Looked up from germline, CDR1 is SNHLY and CDR2 is FYNNEI. The CDR3 covers 14 residues. The CDR3 bases are TGTGCCAGCAATAAGCAGGGGCGGGGAGAGACCCAGTACTTC. Translating gives CASNKQGRGETQYF.

This sequence joins TRBV19 and TRBJ2-2, with TRBD1 as a possible D gene (5 bases). Trimming removed 6 bases at V and 7 bases at J, with 12 bases between. The CDR3 spans 13 residues. Germline V gene data show CDR1 as LNHDA and CDR2 as SQIVND (reference sequence). CDR3 protein: CASSNQGLGELFF. The CDR3, as DNA: TGTGCCAGTAGCAATCAGGGCCTCGGGGAGCTGTTTTTT.

The DNA of the CDR3 is TGTGCCAGCAGTGACGGGACAGGGGGCTATGGCTACACCTTC. Protein sequence: CASSDGTGGYGYTF. The chain recombines TRBV2 with TRBJ1-2; TRBD1 matches 11 bases. Per the germline V gene, CDR1 is SNHLY and CDR2 is FYNNEI. The junction had 1 base not matched to a gene; V was cut back by 3 bases and J by 4 bases. This CDR3 has 14 amino acids.

The V call is TRBV6-2 or TRBV6-3, the J call TRBJ1-1, with 7 nucleotides matching TRBD1. From germline, CDR1 is MNHEY and CDR2 SVGEGT. The J segment lost 8 bases and the V segment lost 5 bases, leaving 2 bases of the junction unmatched. The CDR3 loop spans 11 amino acids. CDR3 DNA: TGTGCCAGCAGTATCAGGGGGGAAGCTTTCTTT. Translation: CASSIRGEAFF.

V usage is TRBV4-3 and J usage is TRBJ2-5; 10 bases align to TRBD2. This CDR3 is built from 18 residues. CDR1 is LGHNA and CDR2 is YSLEER in the germline V gene. V dropped 1 base and J dropped 5; count of bases not matched to a gene: 13. CDR3: CASSQGGLVSGGAETQYF. The CDR3 DNA reads TGCGCCAGCAGCCAAGGGGGATTGGTCAGCGGGGGGGCGGAGACCCAGTACTTC.